The T cell receptor beta chain under discussion was sequenced for a study of T-cell reconstitution after alpha-beta-depleted transplantation in children. This clonotype was found once. Unique molecular identifiers were built into the TCRbeta library. In TCRdb, the PCR reads were re-called with MiXCR into one record per CDR3 protein. The sample contains about 580,000 distinct CDR3 sequences, under 30% of which appear only once. The germline V gene has CDR1 SGHRS and CDR2 YFSETQ. Trimming took 4 bases from V and 5 from J; bases not matched to a gene: 12. This CDR3 comprises 17 residues. This receptor was obtained from a boy in the first two years of life who had a stem cell transplant for acute myeloid leukemia, so the T cells may come from the graft donor. Specimen: PBMCs, mostly from graft donor cells, collected 360 days after TCRalphabeta/CD19-depleted stem cell transplant. J is TRBJ2-7 and V is TRBV5-1; the match to TRBD2 covers 13 bases. The CDR3 here is CASSGGLAGTSRDEQYF. The CDR3 region has the DNA TGCGCCAGCAGCGGGGGACTAGCGGGGACGTCCCGGGACGAGCAGTACTTC.